This TCR beta chain was sequenced for a study of CD8 T cells in ankylosing spondylitis. This clonotype was found a few times. Its specificity is not known. An end of the junction differs from the germline gene, which may be a read error. TCRdb used MiXCR to reprocess the 5' RACE reads, holding one entry per CDR3 protein. The data contain roughly 100,000 distinct CDR3 sequences, around 24% of them seen just once; the ten biggest clones take up about 12%. From germline, CDR1 is KGHDR and CDR2 SFDVKD. This CDR3 region has 12 residues. Study findings and constraints: In peripheral blood, disease-linked CD8+ clones occurred at relatively low frequencies.

The clonotype originates from a male donor with ankylosing spondylitis. This rearrangement joins TRBV24-1 to TRBJ2-1; D unclear. Sequenced input: synovial fluid, either unsorted or a sorted T cell fraction (not recorded which). CDR3 residues: CATSDPRNQQFF. CDR3 nucleotides: TGTGCCACCAGTGATCCCCGCAATCAGCAGTTCTTC.